Below, one TCR beta chain is given with its context. As yet, its antigen is unknown. This record belongs to a study of long-term antiretroviral therapy in people with HIV. The CDR3 is 15 residues long. Germline V gene lookup returns CDR1 SGHDT and CDR2 YYEEEE. Unmatched junction bases numbered 9, after V lost 1 base and J lost 9 bases. The libraries were made with immunoSEQ v3.0 at survey level. The repertoire was sequenced with immunoSEQ multiplex PCR; TCRdb's copy has only in-frame clones and lacks some. This table holds tens of thousands of clones, under 80% found once. Broader study findings: ART adherence, viral resistance and therapy changes went unrecorded.

Sample: unsorted PBMCs, taken 1.1 years before starting antiretroviral therapy. V usage is TRBV5-6 and J usage is TRBJ2-1, with TRBD2 matching over 8 bases. The sequence was collected from a woman aged 35 to 49 with HIV. In DNA, the CDR3 is TGTGCCAGCAGCTTGCCCAGCGGGAGCATGGGTGAGCAGTTCTTC. Its protein product is CASSLPSGSMGEQFF.